Detailed here is one T cell receptor (beta chain). Antigen: not known. The V and J ends lost 1 base and 0 bases respectively, with 13 bases between them. CDR1 and CDR2 (germline): MGHRA, YSYEKL. This CDR3 contains 17 residues. Naive CD8 cells were CD45RO-negative, positively selected for CCR7, excluding terminally differentiated effector memory CD45RA+ cells. These data belong to a study of shared clonotypes between healthy human individuals. Study results and limitations: The study's rarefaction showed incomplete sorted-subset sequencing despite large depth. Donor scarcity curtailed the genetic and exposure-history diversity represented herein.

Running of the assay took place at deep level. Profiled with immunoSEQ multiplex PCR; TCRdb holds only in-frame clones, not every one. The sample yields roughly 2.1 million clones, under 95% seen once. The rearrangement joins TRBV4-1 to TRBJ1-5; D remains ambiguous. Sequenced material: naive CD8+ T cells from PBMCs. This clonotype was sampled from a man between 18 and 35 years old in good health. Some clones in this sample may be carry-over from other donors' samples. The CDR3 region is CASSQGPDGPSNQPQHF. The CDR3 nucleotides are TGCGCCAGCAGCCAAGGTCCGGACGGTCCTAGCAATCAGCCCCAGCATTTT.